A single sample gave rise to the 11 T cell receptor beta chains below, sequenced in a study of shared clonotypes between healthy human individuals. Profiling relied on immunoSEQ multiplex PCR, and the TCRdb table lists in-frame clones only, not all of them. The table shows around 2,000,000 clones, with 85% to 95% occurring only once. The sequencing sample was made of naive CD4+ T cells sorted from blood. As for subset: CD45RA+ positively selected. The receptors shown here come from a man younger than 35 in good health.

The chain recombines TRBV5-1 with TRBJ2-2; D perhaps matches TRBD1 (5 bases). This CDR3 contains 14 residues. The germline CDR1 and CDR2 sequences are SGHRS and YFSETQ. V was shortened by 0 bases and J by 4 bases, with 7 bases between the two germline ends. The CDR3 region has the DNA TGCGCCAGCAGCTTGGTCCAGGGCACCGGGGAGCTGTTTTTT. The encoded protein is CASSLVQGTGELFF.

The chain links TRBV9 to TRBJ2-7, with D perhaps assigned TRBD1 or TRBD2 (5 bases each). The CDR3 contains 13 residues. Germline assignment: CDR1 SGDLS and CDR2 YYNGEE. The V end lost 4 bases, the J end lost 4 bases, and 12 bases lay between the germline ends. CDR3 in amino acids: CASSRDQTYEQYF. The CDR3 coding sequence is TGTGCCAGCAGCAGGGACCAAACGTACGAGCAGTACTTC.

J is TRBJ2-3 and V is TRBV6-5; D unclear. The CDR3 length is 16 residues. The V and J ends lost 2 bases and 2 bases respectively, with 14 bases between them. Germline CDR1 and CDR2: MNHEY and SVGAGI. CDR3 sequence reads: CASSYGLPTLTDTQYF. The CDR3 region has the DNA TGTGCCAGCAGTTACGGGTTACCCACCCTCACAGATACGCAGTATTTT.

V and J are TRBV28 and TRBJ1-1; D uncertain. CDR1 MDHEN and CDR2 SYDVKM come from the germline V gene. The CDR3 length is 11 residues. V dropped 10 bases and J dropped 2 bases, with 8 bases sitting between them. The CDR3 nucleotides are TGTGCCACCTCCGGCAACACTGAAGCTTTCTTT. Translating it yields CATSGNTEAFF. Combining the CDR3 with reference TRBV28 and TRBJ1-1 gives the whole variable domain DVKVTQSSRYLVKRTGEKVFLECVQDMDHENMFWYRQDPGLGLRLIYFSYDVKMKEKGDIPEGYSVSREKKERFSLILESASTNQTSMYLCATSGNTEAFFGQGTRLTVV.

The gene calls are TRBV6-5 and TRBJ1-2, with 10 bases identical to TRBD1. CDR1 and CDR2 from the germline V gene are MNHEY and SVGAGI. The V and J ends lost 4 bases and 4 bases, in that order; junction bases with no gene match: 6. The CDR3 is 15 residues long. The CDR3: CASSSRQGATYGYTF. CDR3 sequence (DNA): TGTGCCAGCAGTTCACGACAGGGGGCCACCTATGGCTACACCTTC.

The chain carries TRBV30 and TRBJ1-4; D is uncertain. Trimming removed 5 bases from V and 10 bases from J, with 11 bases in between. The CDR3 loop spans 11 amino acids. CDR1 and CDR2 from the germline V gene are GTSNPN and SVGIG (reference sequence). The CDR3 region has the DNA TGTGCCTGGGGGTCCGTAGGAAAACTGTTTTTT. Encoded protein: CAWGSVGKLFF.

This chain links TRBV7-2 with TRBJ2-1, with a weak D call TRBD2 (7 bases). V was shortened by 5 bases and J by 0 bases, with 11 bases between the two germline ends. Per the germline V gene, CDR1 is SGHTA and CDR2 is FQGNSA. The length of the CDR3 is 15 residues. This CDR3 is CASSAGASSYNEQFF. The DNA of the CDR3 is TGTGCCAGCAGCGCGGGGGCGAGCTCCTACAATGAGCAGTTCTTC.

The V gene is TRBV2, the J gene TRBJ2-7; D remains ambiguous. V was cut by 2 bases and J by 6 bases, with 14 bases left in between. Germline V gene sequence: CDR1 SNHLY, CDR2 FYNNEI. The CDR3 is 14 residues long. The CDR3 protein is CASSEYPGLAEQYF. CDR3 bases: TGTGCCAGCAGTGAATATCCGGGTTTAGCCGAGCAGTACTTC. Variable domain in full (rest from reference TRBV2 and TRBJ2-7): EPEVTQTPSHQVTQMGQEVILRCVPISNHLYFYWYRQILGQKVEFLVSFYNNEISEKSEIFDDQFSVERPDGSNFTLKIRSTKLEDSAMYFCASSEYPGLAEQYFGPGTRLTVT.

The chain joins TRBV20-1 to TRBJ1-1; D not certain. The CDR3 loop spans 11 amino acids. The germline V gene encodes CDR1 DFQATT and CDR2 SNEGSKA (reference sequence). V lost 5 bases and J lost 1, with 5 bases in between. DNA of the CDR3: TGCAGTGCTGTCGGGAACACTGAAGCTTTCTTT. Its protein is CSAVGNTEAFF.

The chain has TRBV28 and TRBJ1-3; no firm D call. V was cut by 6 bases and J by 0 bases, with 12 bases left in between. Germline-derived CDR1 and CDR2 are MDHEN and SYDVKM. This CDR3 contains 15 residues. The CDR3 DNA follows: TGTGCCAGCAGACCCCCTGGCGTCTCTGGAAACACCATATATTTT. Its translation is CASRPPGVSGNTIYF.

This rearrangement joins TRBV18 to TRBJ1-2; D remains ambiguous. CDR1 and CDR2 from the germline V gene are KGHSH and LQKENI. Trimming removed 1 base from V and 8 bases from J, with 8 bases in between. This CDR3 has 12 amino acids. CDR3 sequence: CASSPRFEGYTF. CDR3 sequence (DNA): TGTGCCAGCTCACCACGCTTCGAGGGCTACACCTTC.